This TCR beta chain was recovered during a study of T cells in Graves' hyperthyroidism and ophthalmopathy. The TCR beta CDR3 regions underwent amplification using RNA transcripts as the source. With the HTBI primer set, the TCR CDR3 went through a first round of RT-PCR. TCRdb reprocessed the multiplex PCR reads with MiXCR, giving one entry per CDR3 protein. Of under 450,000 distinct CDR3 sequences in the sample, approximately 13% were seen once. Hyperthyroidism was newly diagnosed in patients aged 18 to 65 (duration under 2 months). Clinical symptoms, serum thyroxine, TRAb, thyroid ultrasound and orbital computed tomography established diagnosis. CDR1 is WNHNN and CDR2 is SYGVQD in the germline V gene (reference sequence). Trimming shortened V by 0 bases and J by 1 base, and 9 bases separated the two germline ends. The CDR3 is made up of 15 amino acids. Findings and limits, study-wide: In blood, most of the thyroid clonotypes expanded above 0.001 were also present.

In regard to this clonotype: Its target is not known.

Input material: blood. V and J are TRBV10-1 and TRBJ2-5; D is perhaps TRBD2 (5 bases). This clonotype was sampled from a man between 25 and 39 years old with Graves' hyperthyroidism that later progressed to Graves' ophthalmopathy. The DNA of the CDR3 is TGCGCCAGCAGTGAGTCAAAGGACTTCCAAGAGACCCAGTACTTC. Translated, it gives CASSESKDFQETQYF.